Below, one T cell receptor (beta chain) is given with its context. Naive CD8 cells were CD45RO-negative, positively selected for CCR7, excluding terminally differentiated effector memory CD45RA+ cells. Sequencing was performed with immunoSEQ multiplex PCR; in TCRdb, only in-frame clones are kept and a portion is missing. Found here are 2 million to 2.5 million clones, about 93% of them singletons; the top ten hold under 2%. Per germline, CDR1 LNHDA and CDR2 SQIVND (reference sequence). The CDR3 covers 14 residues. Trimming took off 6 bases at V and 8 bases at J, with 16 bases between the two ends. This entry is derived from a study of shared clonotypes between healthy human individuals.

The chain combines TRBV19 with TRBJ1-4, with a possible D match to TRBD1 (6 bases). This TCR was recovered from a man younger than 35 in good health. Some clones in this sample may be carry-over from other donors' samples. The specimen sequenced was naive CD8+ T cells from PBMCs. The CDR3 DNA reads TGTGCCAGTAGCCGGACAGCTTCCTTAGAAAAACTGTTTTTT. It codes for CASSRTASLEKLFF.